One and the same sample provided the 3 T cell receptor beta chains below, sequenced in a study of blood T cell repertoires in COVID-19. Clones were read by immunoSEQ multiplex PCR, and TCRdb kept only the in-frame ones, dropping some. The sample holds 100,000 or so clones, around nine tenths seen once. The specimen sequenced was peripheral blood. The source is a man between 45 and 60 years old with active or convalescent COVID-19.

The chain links TRBV27 to TRBJ1-2; D might be TRBD1 (5 bases). V lost 5 bases, J lost 4 bases, and 17 bases lay in between. Per germline, CDR1 MNHEY and CDR2 SMNVEV (reference sequence). The CDR3 extends over 15 amino acids. In DNA, the CDR3 is TGTGCCAGCAGTCCCCCCCCCGGCGGGGGCTATGGCTACACCTTC. Amino acids: CASSPPPGGGYGYTF.

The V call is TRBV28, the J call TRBJ2-1; weak D call: TRBD2 (5 bases). Trimming removed 2 bases from V and 7 bases from J, with 15 bases in between. Germline V gene data show CDR1 as MDHEN and CDR2 as SYDVKM. The CDR3 consists of 15 residues. The CDR3 here is CASSLAGVANNEQFF. The CDR3 nucleotides are TGTGCCAGCAGTTTAGCGGGCGTTGCGAATAATGAGCAGTTCTTC.

The chain combines TRBV12-5 with TRBJ1-1, with 9 bases that match TRBD1. CDR1 is LGHNT and CDR2 is FRNRAP in the germline V gene. V dropped 3 bases and J dropped 4; count of bases not matched to a gene: 15. CDR3 length: 18 amino acids. The CDR3 protein is CASGFGPLSGTGITEAFF. The CDR3 bases are TGTGCTAGTGGTTTTGGACCACTTTCCGGGACAGGGATCACTGAAGCTTTCTTT.